The 21 T cell receptor beta chains listed next were all sequenced from one sample in a study of shared clonotypes between healthy human individuals. Libraries were prepared by immunoSEQ multiplex PCR; TCRdb keeps only in-frame clonotypes and omits some of them. The sample includes 2.5 million or so clones, around nine tenths of them seen just once. The sequenced sample was naive CD4+ T cells sorted from blood. Sample subset: CD45RA+ positively selected. All receptors come from a young man in good health.

The chain employs TRBV7-9 and TRBJ2-5; TRBD2 aligns across 12 bases. V gave up 5 bases and J gave up 3 bases; unmatched junction bases: 7. Germline-derived CDR1 and CDR2 are SEHNR and FQNEAQ (reference sequence). The CDR3 consists of 16 residues. The CDR3 nucleotides read TGTGCCAGCAGCCCTAGGACTAGCGGGGAAAAAGAGACCCAGTACTTC. This codes for CASSPRTSGEKETQYF. The full variable domain, with the rest looked up from reference TRBV7-9 and TRBJ2-5, is DTGVSQNPRHKITKRGQNVTFRCDPISEHNRLYWYRQTLGQGPEFLTYFQNEAQLEKSRLLSDRFSAERPKGSFSTLEIQRTEQGDSAMYLCASSPRTSGEKETQYFGPGTRLLVL.

This chain uses TRBV4-3 with TRBJ2-1; 7 bases are a match to TRBD2. CDR3 length: 14 amino acids. Trimming took 3 bases from V and 8 from J; bases not matched to a gene: 7. Germline values: CDR1 LGHNA, CDR2 YSLEER. CDR3 residues: CASSQGGAGDEQFF. CDR3 DNA sequence: TGCGCCAGCAGCCAGGGCGGGGCGGGGGATGAGCAGTTCTTC.

The gene calls are TRBV27 and TRBJ1-2; 7 bases are a match to TRBD1. The trim removed 2 bases at V and 4 bases at J, leaving 7 bases unmatched. The germline CDR1 and CDR2 sequences are MNHEY and SMNVEV (reference sequence). This CDR3 comprises 15 residues. CDR3 residues: CASSLPGQKAYGYTF. The CDR3 bases are TGTGCCAGCAGTTTACCGGGACAGAAGGCCTATGGCTACACCTTC.

Points on this clone: This same CDR3 is encoded by further DNA sequences in the sample. The chain recombines TRBV18 with TRBJ1-3; D remains ambiguous. Germline V lookup: CDR1 KGHSH, CDR2 LQKENI. The CDR3 totals 14 residues. The V end was cut by 2 bases, the J end by 2 bases, with 7 bases between. CDR3 loop: CASSPVGAGNTIYF. The CDR3, as DNA: TGTGCCAGCTCACCAGTCGGGGCTGGAAACACCATATATTTT.

The CDR3 loop reads CASSFFLGGSEYTDTQYF. In nucleotides, the CDR3 is TGTGCCAGCAGCTTCTTCCTGGGTGGATCTGAGTACACAGATACGCAGTATTTT. This chain joins TRBV5-6 and TRBJ2-3, with D uncertain. The V and J ends lost 2 bases and 2 bases respectively, with 21 bases between them. The CDR3 is 18 amino acids. Germline loops: CDR1 SGHDT, CDR2 YYEEEE. Full variable domain (outside the CDR3, taken from reference TRBV5-6 and TRBJ2-3): DAGVTQSPTHLIKTRGQQVTLRCSPKSGHDTVSWYQQALGQGPQFIFQYYEEEERQRGNFPDRFSGHQFPNYSSELNVNALLLGDSALYLCASSFFLGGSEYTDTQYFGPGTRLTVL.

A word on this clone: This sample includes further DNA sequences coding for the same CDR3. The chain links TRBV19 to TRBJ1-1; D is unresolved. CDR1 and CDR2 from the germline V gene are LNHDA and SQIVND (reference sequence). This CDR3 comprises 13 residues. With 8 bases removed from V and 1 base from J, the gap between germline ends came to 11 bases. CDR3 DNA: TGTGCCAGTCGGACCGGCGGGAACACTGAAGCTTTCTTT. This encodes CASRTGGNTEAFF.

The chain joins TRBV10-3 to TRBJ2-5, with unresolved D. CDR1 ENHRY and CDR2 SYGVKD come from the germline V gene. The germline V and J ends were trimmed by 7 bases and 1 base, with 10 bases remaining between them. This CDR3 is 13 amino acids long. CDR3 loop: CAITAGTQETQYF. The CDR3 nucleotides are TGTGCCATCACCGCAGGTACCCAAGAGACCCAGTACTTC.

This sequence joins TRBV10-3 and TRBJ2-3; D is possibly TRBD1 (6 bases). Trimming stripped 4 bases from V and 0 bases from J, with 11 bases between. The germline gives CDR1 ENHRY, CDR2 SYGVKD. This CDR3 region has 15 residues. The CDR3 protein is CAISGPGQSTDTQYF. CDR3 DNA: TGTGCCATCAGTGGGCCGGGACAAAGCACAGATACGCAGTATTTT.

V and J are TRBV6-1 and TRBJ2-7; 8 positions agree with TRBD1. V lost 3 bases to trimming and J lost 2 bases; unmatched junction nucleotides: 6. CDR3 length equals 15 residues. Germline loops: CDR1 MNHNS, CDR2 SASEGT. In DNA, the CDR3 is TGTGCCAGCAGTGAGGGACAGGCGCTACCCTACGAGCAGTACTTC. It codes for CASSEGQALPYEQYF.

This rearrangement joins TRBV6-5 to TRBJ2-7; 7 bases agree with TRBD1. J lost 2 bases, V lost 2 bases, and 6 bases had no gene match. Germline values: CDR1 MNHEY, CDR2 SVGAGI. The CDR3 is 15 amino acids. Here the CDR3 DNA reads TGTGCCAGCAGTTACGCGGCAGGGGGTACCTACGAGCAGTACTTC. Amino acid sequence: CASSYAAGGTYEQYF.

The CDR3 sequence is CASSTGASGANVLTF. CDR3 nucleotide sequence: TGTGCCAGCAGTACGGGGGCTTCCGGGGCCAACGTCCTGACTTTC. V usage is TRBV28 and J usage is TRBJ2-6; TRBD1 or TRBD2 may be the D gene (6 bases each). The CDR3 extends over 15 amino acids. The V gene lost 5 bases and the J gene lost 4 bases, with 12 bases spanning the gap. CDR1 is MDHEN and CDR2 is SYDVKM in the germline V gene.

This clone showed up just once. In nucleotides, the CDR3 is TGTGCCATCAGGCCCGGACTACTAGCGGGAGGGCCTAATGGCCGGGATGAGCAGTTCTTC. It codes for CAIRPGLLAGGPNGRDEQFF. V gene TRBV10-3 combines with J gene TRBJ2-1, with 13 bases aligning to TRBD2. CDR3 length: 20 amino acids. Germline V CDR1 and CDR2: ENHRY, SYGVKD. J lost 8 bases, V lost 6 bases, and 22 bases had no gene match.

The chain recombines TRBV6-5 with TRBJ2-5; D uncertain. V lost 0 bases and J lost 2, with 10 bases in between. Germline V CDR1 and CDR2: MNHEY, SVGAGI. The CDR3 covers 15 residues. CDR3 residues: CASSYSGRSQETQYF. DNA for the CDR3: TGTGCCAGCAGTTACTCCGGACGGTCACAAGAGACCCAGTACTTC.

This clone has a single count. The rearrangement links TRBV6-6 to TRBJ2-2, with D perhaps matching TRBD1 or TRBD2 (5 bases each). Germline V CDR1 and CDR2: MNHNY, SVGAGI (reference sequence). V was shortened by 7 bases and J by 1 base, with 10 bases between the two germline ends. The CDR3 runs to 14 residues. The CDR3 DNA follows: TGTGCCAGCAAGGGGAGCTTGAACACCGGGGAGCTGTTTTTT. Translation gives CASKGSLNTGELFF.

Comments on this clone: Other DNA sequences within the sample encode an identical CDR3. The chain is built from TRBV6-5 and TRBJ2-3; 12 bases align to TRBD2. The CDR3 loop spans 15 amino acids. Per the germline V gene, CDR1 is MNHEY and CDR2 is SVGAGI. Trimming cost V 5 bases and J 1 base; bases outside gene matches: 1. Here the CDR3 DNA reads TGTGCCAGCAGTCGACTAGCGGGAGGCACAGATACGCAGTATTTT. Amino acids: CASSRLAGGTDTQYF.

The J gene is TRBJ2-5, the V gene TRBV5-4; D not resolved. There are 14 residues in the CDR3. V was cut by 0 bases and J by 0 bases, with 6 bases left in between. CDR1 and CDR2 (germline): SGHNT, YYREEE (reference sequence). Written as DNA, the CDR3 is TGTGCCAGCAGCTTGGCCGACTACCAAGAGACCCAGTACTTC. This translates into CASSLADYQETQYF.

The chain has TRBV29-1 and TRBJ1-1, with a tentative D call TRBD1 (5 bases). Germline V gene lookup returns CDR1 SQVTM and CDR2 ANQGSEA. The CDR3 length is 15 residues. V was clipped by 4 bases and J by 10 bases, with 25 bases between them. As DNA, the CDR3 is TGCAGCGTTGGACCCGGGGCGACACAAGTCTCGTCAGCTTTCTTT. It specifies CSVGPGATQVSSAFF.

This chain connects TRBV7-8 to TRBJ1-2; no firm D call. The CDR3 is 15 residues long. The germline V gene encodes CDR1 SGHVS and CDR2 FQNEAQ. The ends were cut back, 0 bases at V and 4 bases at J, with 12 bases in the middle. The CDR3 coding sequence is TGTGCCAGCAGCTTAGCGGCAGGTTCAATCTATGGCTACACCTTC. It translates to CASSLAAGSIYGYTF. Looking up the rest from reference TRBV7-8 and TRBJ1-2 gives the full variable domain: GAGVSQSPRYKVAKRGQDVALRCDPISGHVSLFWYQQALGQGPEFLTYFQNEAQLDKSGLPSDRFFAERPEGSVSTLKIQRTQQEDSAVYLCASSLAAGSIYGYTFGSGTRLTVV.

This chain connects TRBV21-1 to TRBJ2-7; the table's D call of TRBD2 was not tested on the DNA. TRBV21-1 is deemed a pseudogene. This CDR3 has 15 amino acids. CDR3 protein: CASSKGSSVSYEQYF. DNA of the CDR3: TGTGCCAGCAGCAAAGGATCGTCGGTTTCCTACGAGCAGTACTTC.

This chain joins TRBV5-1 and TRBJ2-5; tentatively, D is TRBD2 (6 bases). The CDR3 runs to 15 residues. Germline assignment: CDR1 SGHRS and CDR2 YFSETQ. V shed 4 bases and J shed 5 bases, with 18 bases lying between them. Here the CDR3 reads CASSPPGLPPETQYF. CDR3 nucleotide sequence: TGCGCCAGCAGCCCGCCGGGACTCCCTCCGGAGACCCAGTACTTC.

The chain employs TRBV6-5 and TRBJ2-2; D may correspond to TRBD1 or TRBD2 (5 bases each). Trimming took off 4 bases at V and 5 bases at J, with 14 bases between the two ends. CDR1 is MNHEY, CDR2 SVGAGI, per germline. CDR3 length equals 15 residues. The DNA for the CDR3 is TGTGCCAGCAGTTGGCAGGGTCGGGGAACCGGGGAGCTGTTTTTT. Translated: CASSWQGRGTGELFF.